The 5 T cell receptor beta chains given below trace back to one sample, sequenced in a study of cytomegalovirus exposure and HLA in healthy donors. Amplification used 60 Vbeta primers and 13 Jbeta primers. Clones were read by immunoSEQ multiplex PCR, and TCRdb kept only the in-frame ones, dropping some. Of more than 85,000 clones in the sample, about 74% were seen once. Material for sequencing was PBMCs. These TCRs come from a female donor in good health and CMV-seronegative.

The CDR3 DNA reads as TGTGCCAGCAGCTTGGTTCAGGGCCCGGTCCGTACCGGGGAGCTGTTTTTT. This translates into CASSLVQGPVRTGELFF. V usage is TRBV5-6 and J usage is TRBJ2-2; a weak D match, TRBD1 (5 bases). Per germline, CDR1 SGHDT and CDR2 YYEEEE. With 0 bases removed from V and 5 bases from J, the gap between germline ends came to 17 bases. This CDR3 is 17 amino acids long. Full variable domain (outside the CDR3, taken from reference TRBV5-6 and TRBJ2-2): DAGVTQSPTHLIKTRGQQVTLRCSPKSGHDTVSWYQQALGQGPQFIFQYYEEEERQRGNFPDRFSGHQFPNYSSELNVNALLLGDSALYLCASSLVQGPVRTGELFFGEGSRLTVL.

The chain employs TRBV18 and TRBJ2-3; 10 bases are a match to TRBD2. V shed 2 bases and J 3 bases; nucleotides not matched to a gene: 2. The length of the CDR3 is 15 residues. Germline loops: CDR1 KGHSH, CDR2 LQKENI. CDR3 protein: CASSPASGSTDTQYF. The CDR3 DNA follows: TGTGCCAGCTCACCAGCTAGCGGGAGTACAGATACGCAGTATTTT.

The CDR3 DNA reads as TGTGCCAGTAGTACCCTGCGGGAGGACTACAATGAGCAGTTCTTC. Encoded protein: CASSTLREDYNEQFF. V gene TRBV19 combines with J gene TRBJ2-1, with 8 positions matching TRBD2. The CDR3 has 15 residues. V dropped 4 bases and J dropped 3; count of bases not matched to a gene: 5. Germline CDR1 is LNHDA and CDR2 is SQIVND (reference sequence). Full variable domain (missing parts from reference TRBV19 and TRBJ2-1): DGGITQSPKYLFRKEGQNVTLSCEQNLNHDAMYWYRQDPGQGLRLIYYSQIVNDFQKGDIAEGYSVSREKKESFPLTVTSAQKNPTAFYLCASSTLREDYNEQFFGPGTRLTVL.

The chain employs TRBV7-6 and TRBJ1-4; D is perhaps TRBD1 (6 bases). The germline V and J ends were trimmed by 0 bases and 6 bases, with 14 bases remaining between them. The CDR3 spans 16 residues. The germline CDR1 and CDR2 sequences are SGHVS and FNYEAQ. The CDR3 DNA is TGTGCCAGCAGCTTAGCTATCGGGGGGCGGTATGAAAAACTGTTTTTT. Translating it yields CASSLAIGGRYEKLFF.

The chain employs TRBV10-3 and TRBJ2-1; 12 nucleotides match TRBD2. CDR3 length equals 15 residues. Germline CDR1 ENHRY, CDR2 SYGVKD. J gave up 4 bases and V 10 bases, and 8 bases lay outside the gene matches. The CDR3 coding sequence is TGTGCCACCCGACGGACTAGCGGGACTTACAATGAGCAGTTCTTC. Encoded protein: CATRRTSGTYNEQFF.